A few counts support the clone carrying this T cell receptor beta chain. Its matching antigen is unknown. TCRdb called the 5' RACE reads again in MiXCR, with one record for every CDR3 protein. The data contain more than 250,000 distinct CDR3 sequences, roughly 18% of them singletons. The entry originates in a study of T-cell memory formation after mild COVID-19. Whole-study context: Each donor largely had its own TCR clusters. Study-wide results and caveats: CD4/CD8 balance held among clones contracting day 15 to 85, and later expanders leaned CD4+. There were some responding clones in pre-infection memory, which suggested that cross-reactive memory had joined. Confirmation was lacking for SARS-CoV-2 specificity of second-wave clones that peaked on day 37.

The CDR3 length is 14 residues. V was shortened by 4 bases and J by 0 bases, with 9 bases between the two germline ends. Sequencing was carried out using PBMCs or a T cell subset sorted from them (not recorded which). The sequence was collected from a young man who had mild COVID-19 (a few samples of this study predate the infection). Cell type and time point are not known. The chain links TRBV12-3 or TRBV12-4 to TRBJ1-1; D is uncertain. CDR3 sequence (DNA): TGTGCCAGCAGTTCCCCGGCGATGAACACTGAAGCTTTCTTT. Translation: CASSSPAMNTEAFF.